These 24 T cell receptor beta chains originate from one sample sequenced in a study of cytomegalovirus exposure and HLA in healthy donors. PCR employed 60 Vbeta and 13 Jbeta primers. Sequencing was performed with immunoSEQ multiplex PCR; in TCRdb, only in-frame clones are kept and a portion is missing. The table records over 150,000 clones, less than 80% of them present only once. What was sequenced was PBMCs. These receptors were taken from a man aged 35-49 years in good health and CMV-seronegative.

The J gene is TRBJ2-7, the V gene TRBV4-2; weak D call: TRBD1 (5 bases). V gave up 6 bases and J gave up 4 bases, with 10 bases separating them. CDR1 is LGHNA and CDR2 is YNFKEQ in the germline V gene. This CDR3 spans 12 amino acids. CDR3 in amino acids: CASSGASYEQYF. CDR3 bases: TGTGCCAGCAGTGGGGCAAGTTACGAGCAGTACTTC.

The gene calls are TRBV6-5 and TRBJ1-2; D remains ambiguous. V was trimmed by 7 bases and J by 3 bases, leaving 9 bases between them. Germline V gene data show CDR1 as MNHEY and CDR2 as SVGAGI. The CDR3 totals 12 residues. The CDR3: CASTADYYGYTF. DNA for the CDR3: TGTGCCAGCACGGCGGACTACTATGGCTACACCTTC.

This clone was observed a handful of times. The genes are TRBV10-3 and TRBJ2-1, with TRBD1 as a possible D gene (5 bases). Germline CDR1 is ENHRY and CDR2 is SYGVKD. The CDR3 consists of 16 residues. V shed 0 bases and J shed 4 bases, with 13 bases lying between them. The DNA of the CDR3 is TGTGCCATCAGTGAGTCGGGGCCCTTGACTTACAATGAGCAGTTCTTC. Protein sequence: CAISESGPLTYNEQFF.

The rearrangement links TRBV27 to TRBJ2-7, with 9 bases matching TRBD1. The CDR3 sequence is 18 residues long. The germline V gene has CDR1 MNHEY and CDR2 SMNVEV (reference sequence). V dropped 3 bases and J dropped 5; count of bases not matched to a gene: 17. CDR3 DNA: TGTGCCAGCAGTTTCCTAAGGGAGGTTGACAGGGGGTTACACGAGCAGTACTTC. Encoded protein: CASSFLREVDRGLHEQYF.

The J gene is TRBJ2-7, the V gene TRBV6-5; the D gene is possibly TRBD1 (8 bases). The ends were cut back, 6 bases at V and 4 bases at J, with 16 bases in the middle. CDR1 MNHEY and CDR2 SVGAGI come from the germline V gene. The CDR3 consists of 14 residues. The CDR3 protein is CASRETGGGYEQYF. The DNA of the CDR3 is TGTGCCAGCAGGGAAACAGGGGGAGGGTACGAGCAGTACTTC.

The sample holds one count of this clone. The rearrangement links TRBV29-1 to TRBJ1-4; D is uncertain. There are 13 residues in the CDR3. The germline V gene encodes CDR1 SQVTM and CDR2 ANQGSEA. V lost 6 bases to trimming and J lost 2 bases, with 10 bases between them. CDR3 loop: CSVLGDTNEKLFF. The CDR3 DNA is TGCAGCGTCCTAGGTGACACTAATGAAAAACTGTTTTTT.

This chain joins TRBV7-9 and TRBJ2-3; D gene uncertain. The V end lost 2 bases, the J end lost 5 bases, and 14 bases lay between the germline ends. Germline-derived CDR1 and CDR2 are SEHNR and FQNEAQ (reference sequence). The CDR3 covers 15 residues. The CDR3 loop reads CASSLLTPSGDTQYF. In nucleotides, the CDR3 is TGTGCCAGCAGCTTATTAACGCCTTCGGGAGATACGCAGTATTTT.

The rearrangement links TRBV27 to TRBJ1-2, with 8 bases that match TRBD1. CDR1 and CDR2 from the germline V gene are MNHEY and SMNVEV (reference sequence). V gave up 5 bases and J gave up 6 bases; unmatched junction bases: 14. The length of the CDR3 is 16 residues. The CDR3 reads CASSGHGTGLGDGYTF. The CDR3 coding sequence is TGTGCCAGCAGTGGTCACGGGACAGGCCTAGGTGATGGCTACACCTTC.

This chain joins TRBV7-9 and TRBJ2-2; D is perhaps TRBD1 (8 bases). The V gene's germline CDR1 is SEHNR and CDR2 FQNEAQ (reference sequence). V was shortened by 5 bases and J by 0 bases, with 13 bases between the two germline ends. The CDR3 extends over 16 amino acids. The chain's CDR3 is CASSGGDRPNTGELFF. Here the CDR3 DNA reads TGTGCCAGCAGCGGGGGGGACAGGCCGAACACCGGGGAGCTGTTTTTT.

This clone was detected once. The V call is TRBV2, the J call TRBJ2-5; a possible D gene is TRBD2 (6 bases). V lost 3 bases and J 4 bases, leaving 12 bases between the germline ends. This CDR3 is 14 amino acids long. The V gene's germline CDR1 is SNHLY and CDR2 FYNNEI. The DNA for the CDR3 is TGTGCCAGCAGTGATTACGGGGGTGGAGAGACCCAGTACTTC. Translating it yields CASSDYGGGETQYF.

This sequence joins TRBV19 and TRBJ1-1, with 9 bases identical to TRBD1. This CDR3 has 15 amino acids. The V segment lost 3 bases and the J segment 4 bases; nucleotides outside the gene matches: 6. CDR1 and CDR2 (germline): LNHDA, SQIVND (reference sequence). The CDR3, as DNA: TGTGCCAGTAGTATTGGGGGGACAGGGAGCACTGAAGCTTTCTTT. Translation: CASSIGGTGSTEAFF.

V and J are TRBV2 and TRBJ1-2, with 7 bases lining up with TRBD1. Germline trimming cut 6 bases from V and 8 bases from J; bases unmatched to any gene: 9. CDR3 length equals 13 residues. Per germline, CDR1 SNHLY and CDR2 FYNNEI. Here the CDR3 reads CASRSRGGKGYTF. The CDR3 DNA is TGTGCCAGCAGGAGTCGAGGGGGCAAAGGCTACACCTTC.

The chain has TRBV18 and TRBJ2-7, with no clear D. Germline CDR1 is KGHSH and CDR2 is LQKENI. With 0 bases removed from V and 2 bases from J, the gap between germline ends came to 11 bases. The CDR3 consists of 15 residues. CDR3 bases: TGTGCCAGCTCACCACCGGTGACACAGACCTACGAGCAGTACTTC. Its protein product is CASSPPVTQTYEQYF. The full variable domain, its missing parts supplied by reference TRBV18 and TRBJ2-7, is NAGVMQNPRHLVRRRGQEARLRCSPMKGHSHVYWYRQLPEEGLKFMVYLQKENIIDESGMPKERFSAEFPKEGPSILRIQQVVRGDSAAYFCASSPPVTQTYEQYFGPGTRLTVT.

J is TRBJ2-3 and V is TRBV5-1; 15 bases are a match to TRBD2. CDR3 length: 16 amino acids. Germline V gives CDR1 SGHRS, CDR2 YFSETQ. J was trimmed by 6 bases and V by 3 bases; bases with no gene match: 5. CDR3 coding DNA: TGCGCCAGCAGCTCCCGGACTAGCGGGGGGGTGGATACGCAGTATTTT. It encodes CASSSRTSGGVDTQYF.

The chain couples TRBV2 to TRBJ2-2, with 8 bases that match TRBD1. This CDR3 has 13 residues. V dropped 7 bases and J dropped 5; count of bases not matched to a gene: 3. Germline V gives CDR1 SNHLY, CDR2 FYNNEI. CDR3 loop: CASNGQGTGELFF. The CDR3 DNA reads TGTGCCAGCAATGGACAGGGAACCGGGGAGCTGTTTTTT.

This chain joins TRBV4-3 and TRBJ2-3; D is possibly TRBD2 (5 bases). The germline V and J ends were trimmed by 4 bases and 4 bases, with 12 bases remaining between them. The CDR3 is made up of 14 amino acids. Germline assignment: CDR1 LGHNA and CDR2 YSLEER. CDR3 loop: CASSPSISPDTQYF. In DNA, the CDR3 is TGCGCCAGCAGCCCTAGCATCTCCCCAGATACGCAGTATTTT.

The CDR3 nucleotides are TGTGCCAGCAACGCCGGGACAGGGACCTACAATGAGCAGTTCTTC. It yields the protein CASNAGTGTYNEQFF. J is TRBJ2-1 and V is TRBV5-5, with TRBD1 matching over 9 bases. Germline V CDR1 and CDR2: SGHKS, YYEKEE (reference sequence). The junction had 6 bases not matched to a gene; V was cut back by 6 bases and J by 2 bases. The CDR3 has 15 residues.

CDR3 nucleotides: TGTGCCAGTAGTATCCGGGAGGGATATGGCTACACCTTC. As protein: CASSIREGYGYTF. This sequence joins TRBV19 and TRBJ1-2; D is uncertain. The CDR3 spans 13 residues. Trimming cost V 3 bases and J 5 bases, with 10 bases left between them. CDR1 and CDR2 from the germline V gene are LNHDA and SQIVND (reference sequence).

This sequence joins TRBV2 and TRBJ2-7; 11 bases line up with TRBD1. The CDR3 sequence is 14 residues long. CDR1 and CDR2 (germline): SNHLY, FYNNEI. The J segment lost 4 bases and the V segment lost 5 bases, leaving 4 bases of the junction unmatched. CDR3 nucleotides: TGTGCCAGCAGTTCCGGGACAGGGGGGTACGAGCAGTACTTC. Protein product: CASSSGTGGYEQYF.

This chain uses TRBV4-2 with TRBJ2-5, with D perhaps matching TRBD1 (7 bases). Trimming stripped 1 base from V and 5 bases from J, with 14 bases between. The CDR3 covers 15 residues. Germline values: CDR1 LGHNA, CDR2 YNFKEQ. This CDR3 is CASSQVQGGQETQYF. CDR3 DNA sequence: TGTGCCAGCAGCCAAGTTCAGGGGGGACAGGAGACCCAGTACTTC.

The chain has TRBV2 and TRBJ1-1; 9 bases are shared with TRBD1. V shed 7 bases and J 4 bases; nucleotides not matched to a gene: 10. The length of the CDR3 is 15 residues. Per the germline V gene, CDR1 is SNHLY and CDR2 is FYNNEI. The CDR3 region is CASNPSTGGLTEAFF. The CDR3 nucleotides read TGTGCCAGCAACCCTTCCACAGGGGGCCTCACTGAAGCTTTCTTT.

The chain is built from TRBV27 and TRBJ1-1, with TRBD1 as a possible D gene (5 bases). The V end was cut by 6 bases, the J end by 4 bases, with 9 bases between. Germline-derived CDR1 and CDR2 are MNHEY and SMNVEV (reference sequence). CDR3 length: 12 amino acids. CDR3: CASSAGRTEAFF. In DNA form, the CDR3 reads TGTGCCAGCAGCGCAGGGCGCACTGAAGCTTTCTTT.

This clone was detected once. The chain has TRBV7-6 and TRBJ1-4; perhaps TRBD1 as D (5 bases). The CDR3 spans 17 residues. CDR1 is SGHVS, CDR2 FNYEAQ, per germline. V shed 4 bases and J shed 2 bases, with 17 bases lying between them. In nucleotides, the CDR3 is TGTGCCAGCAGCTCTTCGGGGGGAATAGCGACTAATGAAAAACTGTTTTTT. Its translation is CASSSSGGIATNEKLFF.

CDR3 DNA sequence: TGTGCCAGCAGCCCCAGGGTTGGCACAGATACGCAGTATTTT. It codes for CASSPRVGTDTQYF. V usage is TRBV7-2 and J usage is TRBJ2-3; D is possibly TRBD1 (5 bases). CDR1 is SGHTA and CDR2 is FQGNSA in the germline V gene. V lost 5 bases and J 1 base, leaving 10 bases between the germline ends. The CDR3 spans 14 residues.